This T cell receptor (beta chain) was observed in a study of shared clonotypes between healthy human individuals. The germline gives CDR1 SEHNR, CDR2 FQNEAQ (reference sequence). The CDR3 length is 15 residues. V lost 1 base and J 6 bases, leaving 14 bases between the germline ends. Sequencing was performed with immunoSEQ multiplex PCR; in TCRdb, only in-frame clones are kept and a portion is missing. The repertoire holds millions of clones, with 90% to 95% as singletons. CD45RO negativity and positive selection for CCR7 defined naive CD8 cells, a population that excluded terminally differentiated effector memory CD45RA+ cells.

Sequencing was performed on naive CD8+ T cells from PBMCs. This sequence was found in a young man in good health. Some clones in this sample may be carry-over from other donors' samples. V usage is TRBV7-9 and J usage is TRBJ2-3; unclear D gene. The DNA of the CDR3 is TGTGCCAGCAGCTTAGGATTCAGCGATGGGGATACGCAGTATTTT. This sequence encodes CASSLGFSDGDTQYF.